This T cell receptor beta chain was captured by sequencing in a study of blood T cell repertoires in COVID-19. Across the whole study: PBMCs, B-cell-depleted T cells, or T cells were the source of the cDNA or gDNA that made up the material.

Recruits, aged roughly 18 to 89 years, lived in 24 US areas. Per the authors' pipeline: Reference gene primer amplification gave nucleated cell count estimates. Sequenced by immunoSEQ multiplex PCR; TCRdb stores in-frame clones only, minus some. V and J calls and clone size are copied from that table; D and trimming were computed from the DNA. The sample includes some 18,000 clones, about nine tenths of them seen just once. Germline CDR1 LNHDA, CDR2 SQIVND (reference sequence). This CDR3 region has 14 residues. V shed 6 bases, J shed 4 bases, and the junction held 5 bases outside the gene matches. The gene calls are TRBV19 and TRBJ2-2; TRBD1 matches at 7 bases. The specimen was PBMCs or T cells enriched from blood (not recorded which). The TCR was taken from a woman in her 30s who had recovered from COVID-19. In DNA, the CDR3 is TGTGCCAGTAGCCCGACAGGGCCCACCGGGGAGCTGTTTTTT. Translating gives CASSPTGPTGELFF.